Below, 10 T cell receptor beta chains from the same sample are listed, as sequenced in a study of T-cell reconstitution after alpha-beta-depleted transplantation in children. Unique molecular identifiers were incorporated when the TCRbeta library was constructed. TCRdb recomputed calls from the PCR reads with MiXCR, one row per CDR3 protein. Of 240,000 or so distinct CDR3 sequences in the sample, under 9.5% are singletons; the top ten hold 6.3%. The input for sequencing was PBMCs, mostly from graft donor cells, taken 180 days after TCRalphabeta/CD19-depleted stem cell transplant. The source is a male patient under 18 who had a stem cell transplant for acute lymphoblastic leukemia, so the T cells may come from the graft donor.

This clonotype was recorded at least ten times. The chain has TRBV20-1 and TRBJ1-1; no definite D call. V was pared by 5 bases and J by 2 bases, with 9 bases between. CDR1 DFQATT and CDR2 SNEGSKA come from the germline V gene (reference sequence). This CDR3 region has 12 residues. The CDR3 DNA reads TGCAGTGCTGGACCCATTAACACTGAAGCTTTCTTT. This codes for CSAGPINTEAFF.

This clonotype was recorded many times. The chain couples TRBV5-6 to TRBJ2-1; D ambiguous. Trimming took off 0 bases at V and 9 bases at J, with 13 bases between the two ends. The CDR3 has 14 amino acids. CDR1 and CDR2 (germline): SGHDT, YYEEEE. This CDR3 is CASSLASSGPEQFF. Written as DNA, the CDR3 is TGTGCCAGCAGCTTGGCGTCCTCCGGCCCTGAGCAGTTCTTC.

This clonotype was counted ten times or more. The chain has TRBV10-3 and TRBJ2-1; D gene unclear. The V gene's germline CDR1 is ENHRY and CDR2 SYGVKD. This CDR3 spans 13 amino acids. The V and J ends lost 4 bases and 2 bases respectively, with 6 bases between them. The CDR3: CAISGDPYNEQFF. The CDR3 nucleotides are TGTGCCATCAGTGGGGATCCCTACAATGAGCAGTTCTTC.

In its sample, this clonotype was seen many times. The chain links TRBV5-1 to TRBJ1-6, with no clear D. Germline V gene data show CDR1 as SGHRS and CDR2 as YFSETQ. V was shortened by 1 base and J by 13 bases, with 18 bases between the two germline ends. The CDR3 has 15 residues. The CDR3 nucleotides read TGCGCCAGCAGCTTGATTTGGGCAGGAGGATCTCCCCTCCACTTT. Its translation: CASSLIWAGGSPLHF.

This clonotype was recorded many times. The chain couples TRBV2 to TRBJ2-3; either TRBD1 or TRBD2 may fit D (5 bases each). This CDR3 comprises 14 residues. Germline CDR1 is SNHLY and CDR2 is FYNNEI. V shed 6 bases and J shed 2 bases, with 12 bases lying between them. The CDR3: CASSGQGPTDTQYF. CDR3 DNA: TGTGCCAGCAGCGGCCAGGGACCCACAGATACGCAGTATTTT.

This clonotype was picked up many times. The CDR3 DNA reads TGTGCCAGCAGCCGATTGACAGGGGGCGCCGGCAATCAGCCCCAGCATTTT. This sequence encodes CASSRLTGGAGNQPQHF. The chain links TRBV7-9 to TRBJ1-5; 10 bases line up with TRBD1. This CDR3 has 17 amino acids. CDR1 and CDR2 (germline): SEHNR, FQNEAQ (reference sequence). With V trimmed by 5 bases and J by 2 bases, 9 bases remained unmatched.

This clonotype was observed at least ten times. V gene TRBV4-1 combines with J gene TRBJ2-7; D possibly corresponds to TRBD1 (5 bases). Trimming removed 1 base from V and 3 bases from J, with 13 bases in between. Germline loops: CDR1 MGHRA, CDR2 YSYEKL. The CDR3 totals 15 residues. Here the CDR3 reads CASSQAFKGNYEQYF. The CDR3 DNA sequence: TGCGCCAGCAGCCAAGCTTTTAAGGGGAACTACGAGCAGTACTTC.

Ten or more counts support this clonotype. The V call is TRBV14, the J call TRBJ2-6; D remains ambiguous. This CDR3 is built from 18 residues. The germline V gene encodes CDR1 SGHDN and CDR2 FVKESK. The ends were cut back, 2 bases at V and 3 bases at J, with 17 bases in the middle. The CDR3 is CASSQPPRAPHGANVLTF. The CDR3 DNA is TGTGCCAGCAGCCAACCCCCAAGGGCTCCCCATGGGGCCAACGTCCTGACTTTC.

The sample holds many counts of this clonotype. For the CDR3, the DNA is TGCAGTGCTAGAGCCACCACGGGTTACACTGAAGCTTTCTTT. Encoded protein: CSARATTGYTEAFF. The chain is built from TRBV20-1 and TRBJ1-1; no reliable D call. CDR3 length: 14 amino acids. Germline V CDR1 and CDR2: DFQATT, SNEGSKA (reference sequence). V shed 1 base and J shed 3 bases, with 12 bases lying between them.

In its sample, this clonotype was seen many times. The genes are TRBV29-1 and TRBJ2-2; D gene uncertain. The CDR3 totals 12 residues. The V end lost 6 bases, the J end lost 2 bases, and 7 bases lay between the germline ends. Germline CDR1 SQVTM, CDR2 ANQGSEA. The CDR3 bases are TGCAGCGTAACAGAAAACACCGGGGAGCTGTTTTTT. This sequence encodes CSVTENTGELFF.